Detailed here is one T cell receptor beta chain. Its antigen is currently unknown. This entry belongs to a study of CD8 T cells in ankylosing spondylitis. Findings and limits, study-wide: Ankylosing spondylitis blood seemed to carry a telltale TCR beta motif made of fewer than 10 highly homologous variants.

Each CDR3 protein is one row after TCRdb ran MiXCR on the 5' RACE reads. The data contain just under 550,000 distinct CDR3 sequences, more than 9.5% of them singletons. This CDR3 spans 15 amino acids. The ends were cut back, 3 bases at V and 1 base at J, with 12 bases in the middle. From germline, CDR1 is MNHNS and CDR2 SASEGT. This TCR derives from a male donor with ankylosing spondylitis. The sample taken for sequencing was blood, either unsorted or a sorted T cell fraction (not recorded which). This chain connects TRBV6-1 to TRBJ1-1, with D unresolved. The CDR3 loop is CASSDLGRRNTEAFF. DNA for the CDR3: TGTGCCAGCAGTGACTTGGGCCGACGGAACACTGAAGCTTTCTTT.